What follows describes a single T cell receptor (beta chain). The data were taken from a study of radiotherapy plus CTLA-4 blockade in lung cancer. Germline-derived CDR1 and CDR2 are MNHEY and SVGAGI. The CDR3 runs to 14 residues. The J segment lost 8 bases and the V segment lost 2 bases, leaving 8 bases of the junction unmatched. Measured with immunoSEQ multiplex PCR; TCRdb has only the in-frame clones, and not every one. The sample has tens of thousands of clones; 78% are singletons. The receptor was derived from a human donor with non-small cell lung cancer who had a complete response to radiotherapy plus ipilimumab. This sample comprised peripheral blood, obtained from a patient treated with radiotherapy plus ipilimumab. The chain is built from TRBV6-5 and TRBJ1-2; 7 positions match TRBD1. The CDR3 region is CASSYMGRGGGYTF. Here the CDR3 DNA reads TGTGCCAGCAGTTACATGGGCAGGGGGGGCGGCTACACCTTC.